The present T cell receptor beta chain was sequenced within a study of blood T cells in healthy people across ages (dated by TCRdb to 2013 to 2016). Notes on the research overall: In model experiments, template switching captured roughly one uniquely barcoded TCR beta cDNA molecule for every two T cells. The study analyzed two additional independent replicas of 1 million unique cDNA reads from the same blood draw for two donors, one aged 18 to 30 and one aged 80 or older. Four age groups were formed from the donors: young (average roughly 15 years), middle-aged (approximately 41), aged (62) and long-lived (roughly 88). To track age-related changes in TCR beta repertoire diversity, the study relied on deep sequencing normalized with unique cDNA molecular identifiers.

Systemically healthy Caucasian individuals from Russia, 39 in total and aged 6 to 90 years, were included as donors. Each donor gave 8 to 10 milliliters of peripheral blood, collected into EDTA-treated Vacutainer tubes. Ficoll-Paque density-gradient centrifugation was used to isolate PBMCs, with at least 7 million per sample. Total RNA, at least 5 micrograms per sample, was extracted from PBMCs with Trizol reagent. For every donor, an aliquot of PBMCs went through flow cytometry to measure the percentages of naive CD45RAhigh/CD27high T cells. Remarks on this clonotype: The antigen it binds to is not known. There are no base qualities to consult, and no much larger clone falls within one base.

The CDR3 starts with the cysteine, ends with the phenylalanine, and has 14 residues. Only the CDR3 portion is preserved as DNA: 42 bases, with reading frame beginning at the first base. A distance of 11 bases separates the germline ends of V and J, which lose 2 bases and 3 bases respectively. In the germline V gene, CDR1 corresponds to SGHTA and CDR2 to FQGNSA. The protocol used for the library was 5' RACE. The sequencer listed for this sample is Illumina HiSeq 2500. A second PCR of roughly 7 to 12 cycles was performed with a sample-barcoded 5' primer and a J-beta primer mix. A template-switch 5' adaptor carrying 12 random nucleotides introduced a unique molecular identifier onto each TCR beta cDNA molecule. At least 3 million CDR3-containing paired-end reads were obtained from each sample. All of the RNA was converted into first-strand cDNA using the Mint cDNA synthesis kit, with a TRBC-specific oligonucleotide serving as the primer. Following uracil-DNA glycosylase treatment, a first 18-cycle PCR with universal primers M1SS and BC2_uni_R was performed on all cDNA. As for the authors' bioinformatics: Each sample was normalized by randomly selecting 1 million high-quality reads, each carrying a distinct molecular identifier. Reads with shared molecular identifiers were discarded instead of being binned into consensus sequences. MiTCR, set to a Q25 quality threshold and the strictest error-elimination algorithm, was used for CDR3 identification, clonotype clustering and error correction. A nonparametric unseen species model with Euler transformation was used to estimate a lower bound on total TCR beta diversity. TCRdb cleaned the public reads at Q25 with fastp, built clones with MiXCR and kept in-frame beta chains. Identical CDR3 proteins give one entry, which carries the most common genes and DNA. What appears here as the V and J calls and clone size reflects TCRdb's work, not the paper's. Recorded for this sample are under 700,000 distinct CDR3 sequences; 24% of them occurred a single time. The biggest ten clones account for 8.5% to 9.5% of the sample.

Study-level results and caveats: Observed TCR beta diversity correlated strongly with the percentage of naive T cells measured by flow cytometry. Conclusive comparison of naive and antigen-experienced compartments was prevented by the profiling of bulk unsorted PBMCs. Total diversity estimates from one million sequenced T cells were considered lower bounds and underestimates. Donor CMV infection status was unknown, potentially confounding age-related changes in expanded clonotypes. As age increased, observed TCR beta diversity per million T cells dropped in a roughly linear way, and a significant reduction was already evident by age about 40. The long-lived group showed more naive CD4+ T cells, fewer expanded clones and increased TCR diversity than the aged group, suggesting age selection.

These data were also reused for a study on T cells of mothers and their children. The second study's authors report: Donors were nine systemically healthy Caucasian individuals: three mothers and their six children. cDNA synthesis consumed the entire amount of extracted RNA, loaded at approximately 1.5 ug RNA in each 15 ul reaction. In the second PCR, the M1S primer added sample barcodes and 2-4 random nucleotides. Over 8.5 million TCR beta CDR3 reads were obtained for each mother, and some 3.1 million reads were obtained for each child. Thymic selection similarly shapes TCR recombination output in related and unrelated pairs, with minor effect from inherited differences. Normalized repertoire overlap was always found to be slightly, but never significantly, higher in related mother-child pairs than in unrelated mother-child pairs. No persistent microchimeric T cell clones were found, with a detection sensitivity of approximately 110 clones per million clonotypes. The study used deep NGS to compare TCR beta repertoires of mothers and children, seeking features distinguishing related mother-child pairs from unrelated individuals. On average, the children were approximately 11 +/- 4 years old, while the mothers were 40 +/- 4 years old. Libraries were sequenced on Illumina HiSeq 2000 with 100+100 nt paired-end reads after adapter ligation with NEBNext reagents. To prevent cross-contamination, the mother and child libraries were prepared one month apart and sequenced in separate runs. For each donor, between roughly 450,000 and 2,300,000 distinct TCR beta clonotypes were identified. Naive TCR beta clonotypes were estimated from low-frequency clonotypes matched to each donor's FACS-determined naive share, without sorting.

This chain is built from TRBV7-2 and TRBJ2-7; no confident D gene assignment can be made. This TCR was sampled from a boy between 10 and 17 years old in good health. The sample consisted of blood. The CDR3 protein: CASSLLPRVYEQYF. At the DNA level, the sequence is TGTGCCAGCAGCTTACTCCCTAGGGTCTACGAGCAGTACTTC.